These T cell receptor beta chains were read from a single sample in a study of CD8+CD57+ T cells in acquired aplastic anemia. TCRdb processed the reads anew with MiXCR; each CDR3 protein has one entry. This table holds some 210,000 distinct CDR3 sequences, approximately 60% found once. Sample: sorted CD4+, CD8+, or CD8+CD57+ T cells (not recorded which) from PBMCs. These receptors were taken from a human donor in good health. CDR3s include the opening cysteine and the closing phenylalanine or tryptophan. D genes are given only for firm matches. The listing skips clone size in some rows; elsewhere it reads once, few, many or a size class.

CDR3nt: TGCAGCGTTGAGGGGGACAGGGGGCGCGCGGAGACCCAGTACTTC
CDR3aa: CSVEGDRGRAETQYF
v_gene: TRBV29-1
d_gene: TRBD1
abundance: NA
j_gene: TRBJ2-5

CDR3nt: TGTGCCAGCAGCTCGGGGACGAACACTGAAGCTTTCTTT
CDR3aa: CASSSGTNTEAFF
v_gene: TRBV6-1
d_gene: NA
abundance: NA
j_gene: TRBJ1-1

CDR3nt: TGTGCCAGCAGCTCTTGGGTCAGTCAGCCCCAGCATTTT
CDR3aa: CASSSWVSQPQHF
v_gene: TRBV5-6
d_gene: NA
abundance: NA
j_gene: TRBJ1-5

CDR3nt: TGTGCCAGCAGGGCCAAAAACCACGAGCAGTACTTC
CDR3aa: CASRAKNHEQYF
v_gene: TRBV25-1
d_gene: NA
abundance: many
j_gene: TRBJ2-7

CDR3nt: TGTGCCAGCAGTTTCAGGGGTCCTGGGACAGATACGCAGTATTTT
CDR3aa: CASSFRGPGTDTQYF
v_gene: TRBV28
d_gene: NA
abundance: NA
j_gene: TRBJ2-3

CDR3nt: TGTGCCAGCAGCTTCGAGAGGGGGCCTAGCAATCAGCCCCAGCATTTT
CDR3aa: CASSFERGPSNQPQHF
v_gene: TRBV7-9
d_gene: TRBD1
abundance: few
j_gene: TRBJ1-5

CDR3nt: TGCGCCAGCGGCCAAGATTACAGCTCTGGAAACACCATATATTTT
CDR3aa: CASGQDYSSGNTIYF
v_gene: TRBV4-1
d_gene: NA
abundance: NA
j_gene: TRBJ1-3

CDR3nt: TGCAGTGCTAGGCCCGCGGACAGGGGGCCCACTGAAGCTTTCTTT
CDR3aa: CSARPADRGPTEAFF
v_gene: TRBV20-1
d_gene: TRBD1
abundance: NA
j_gene: TRBJ1-1

CDR3nt: TGTGCCAGCAGAGAGGGACTAGCGGGGAGCTACGAGCAGTACTTC
CDR3aa: CASREGLAGSYEQYF
v_gene: TRBV2
d_gene: TRBD2
abundance: NA
j_gene: TRBJ2-7

CDR3nt: TGTGCCAGCAGCTTGATGGCCGGGGAGCTGTTTTTT
CDR3aa: CASSLMAGELFF
v_gene: TRBV7-8
d_gene: NA
abundance: many
j_gene: TRBJ2-2

CDR3nt: TGCAGTGCCCCTGGGGGGGGGGGACAGGGGAACCCCTACGAGCAGTACTTC
CDR3aa: CSAPGGGGQGNPYEQYF
v_gene: TRBV20-1
d_gene: TRBD1
abundance: NA
j_gene: TRBJ2-7